The 22 T cell receptor beta chains listed next were all sequenced from one sample in a study of shared clonotypes between healthy human individuals. Data came from immunoSEQ multiplex PCR; TCRdb stores just in-frame clones and leaves some out. The table includes roughly 1.4 million clones, approximately 98.5% detected once. Sequences were obtained from naive CD4+ T cells sorted from blood. Subset meaning: CD45RA+ positively selected. The receptors come from a man younger than 45 in good health.

The chain is built from TRBV21-1 and TRBJ1-1; the table assigns TRBD1, which was not confirmed against the DNA. TRBV21-1 counts as a pseudogene. This CDR3 has 18 amino acids. CDR3 amino acids: CASSKEGRRDIRNTEAFF. The DNA of the CDR3 is TGTGCCAGCAGCAAAGAGGGGCGCCGGGACATACGGAACACTGAAGCTTTCTTT.

The chain combines TRBV30 with TRBJ2-6; the D is unclear. This CDR3 region has 15 residues. V was shortened by 1 base and J by 3 bases, with 10 bases between the two germline ends. The germline gives CDR1 GTSNPN, CDR2 SVGIG (reference sequence). In nucleotides, the CDR3 is TGTGCCTGGAGTGCAAGGGTAGGTGGGGCCAACGTCCTGACTTTC. It encodes CAWSARVGGANVLTF.

Regarding this clone: The same CDR3 is also encoded by other DNA sequences in this sample. The V gene is TRBV28, the J gene TRBJ2-7; D uncertain. Trimming shortened V by 5 bases and J by 3 bases, and 5 bases separated the two germline ends. CDR3 length: 11 amino acids. In germline, CDR1 is MDHEN, CDR2 SYDVKM. In DNA, the CDR3 is TGTGCCAGCAGTCGCGGCTACGAGCAGTACTTC. Its protein is CASSRGYEQYF.

The chain links TRBV7-9 to TRBJ2-5; TRBD2 matches 7 bases. The CDR3 is 15 residues long. Germline CDR1 is SEHNR and CDR2 is FQNEAQ (reference sequence). The V and J ends lost 0 bases and 5 bases, in that order; junction bases with no gene match: 6. This CDR3 is CASSLARGEGETQYF. DNA for the CDR3: TGTGCCAGCAGCTTAGCGCGCGGGGAGGGGGAGACCCAGTACTTC.

The chain employs TRBV5-5 and TRBJ2-5; 13 bases are a match to TRBD2. This CDR3 is 17 amino acids long. Germline assignment: CDR1 SGHKS and CDR2 YYEKEE (reference sequence). After removal of 0 bases from V and 5 bases from J, the junction contained 7 bases not matched to a gene. The CDR3 region has the DNA TGTGCCAGCAGCTTGGGAGGACTAGCGGGAGTTCAGGAGACCCAGTACTTC. Residues: CASSLGGLAGVQETQYF. Supplemented by reference TRBV5-5 and TRBJ2-5, the full variable domain reads DAGVTQSPTHLIKTRGQQVTLRCSPISGHKSVSWYQQVLGQGPQFIFQYYEKEERGRGNFPDRFSARQFPNYSSELNVNALLLGDSALYLCASSLGGLAGVQETQYFGPGTRLLVL.

Worth noting for this clone: This specimen includes other DNA sequences encoding the same CDR3. This chain joins TRBV18 and TRBJ2-7; D call uncertain. V shed 6 bases and J shed 1 base, with 10 bases lying between them. CDR1 is KGHSH and CDR2 is LQKENI in the germline V gene. This CDR3 comprises 13 residues. The DNA for the CDR3 is TGTGCCAGCTCTCCCACAGTATCCTACGAGCAGTACTTC. Translating gives CASSPTVSYEQYF.

The chain employs TRBV7-2 and TRBJ2-7, with D possibly being TRBD1 (6 bases). CDR3 length: 16 amino acids. Deletions cut 1 base from V and 4 bases from J, with 17 bases between. Germline values: CDR1 SGHTA, CDR2 FQGNSA. The CDR3 region is CASSLVGAGVTYEQYF. The CDR3 DNA sequence: TGTGCCAGCAGCTTAGTGGGGGCAGGTGTCACTTACGAGCAGTACTTC.

The chain carries TRBV5-1 and TRBJ2-1; D is unresolved. This CDR3 spans 16 amino acids. Trimming took 2 bases from V and 5 from J, leaving 17 bases between them. Germline values: CDR1 SGHRS, CDR2 YFSETQ. DNA of the CDR3: TGCGCCAGCAGCTTACCCCGAGGACGTAACGACAATGAGCAGTTCTTC. It is translated as CASSLPRGRNDNEQFF.

CDR3 region: CASSPGRGRTDTQYF. The CDR3 DNA is TGTGCCAGCAGCCCCGGGAGGGGTCGGACAGATACGCAGTATTTT. The J gene is TRBJ2-3, the V gene TRBV5-4; 8 bases map to TRBD2. The CDR3 length is 15 residues. In germline, CDR1 is SGHNT, CDR2 YYREEE (reference sequence). The J segment lost 3 bases and the V segment lost 4 bases, leaving 7 bases of the junction unmatched.

The CDR3 here is CASAGGYEQYF. The CDR3 coding sequence is TGTGCTAGTGCCGGTGGCTACGAGCAGTACTTC. The gene calls are TRBV12-5 and TRBJ2-7; no definite D call. CDR3 length: 11 residues. V gave up 7 bases and J gave up 3 bases, with 7 bases separating them. Germline V gene data show CDR1 as LGHNT and CDR2 as FRNRAP.

The chain links TRBV6-6 to TRBJ1-5; 7 bases match TRBD1. The CDR3 is made up of 14 amino acids. Looked up from germline, CDR1 is MNHNY and CDR2 is SVGAGI (reference sequence). V shed 4 bases and J 2 bases; nucleotides not matched to a gene: 2. DNA for the CDR3: TGTGCCAGCAGTTCCGACAGGGGCAATCAGCCCCAGCATTTT. This sequence encodes CASSSDRGNQPQHF.

In regard to this clone: This same CDR3 is encoded by further DNA sequences in the sample. V is TRBV9 and J is TRBJ2-1, with 7 bases identical to TRBD2. Trimming took 4 bases from V and 0 from J; bases not matched to a gene: 10. Germline loops: CDR1 SGDLS, CDR2 YYNGEE. The CDR3 sequence is 17 residues long. CDR3 nucleotides: TGTGCCAGCAGCCGGGAGGTGATGCCCAGCTCCTACAATGAGCAGTTCTTC. Its protein product is CASSREVMPSSYNEQFF.

V gene TRBV10-2 combines with J gene TRBJ2-7, with a tentative D call TRBD2 (6 bases). Per germline, CDR1 WSHSY and CDR2 SAAADI. The CDR3 has 18 amino acids. Trimming removed 6 bases at V and 0 bases at J, with 24 bases between. The CDR3 coding sequence is TGCGCCAGCAGCCTAGCAGCGGGCGGCCTCACAAGCTCCTACGAGCAGTACTTC. Translated: CASSLAAGGLTSSYEQYF.

The V call is TRBV7-3, the J call TRBJ2-1; D perhaps matches TRBD1 (6 bases). This CDR3 region has 16 residues. The V gene lost 5 bases and the J gene lost 2 bases, with 16 bases spanning the gap. Per the germline V gene, CDR1 is SGHTA and CDR2 is FQGTGA. CDR3 region: CASSRYRDIPYNEQFF. The CDR3 DNA reads as TGTGCCAGCAGCCGATATAGGGACATTCCCTACAATGAGCAGTTCTTC.

On this clone itself: Other nucleotide sequences from this sample produce the same CDR3. The rearrangement joins TRBV7-9 to TRBJ1-1, with D possibly TRBD1 on 6 matching bases. The CDR3 has 14 residues. The germline V gene encodes CDR1 SEHNR and CDR2 FQNEAQ (reference sequence). The V end was cut by 4 bases, the J end by 0 bases, with 9 bases between. CDR3 residues: CASSSRGLNTEAFF. The CDR3 DNA sequence: TGTGCCAGCAGCTCCAGGGGCCTGAACACTGAAGCTTTCTTT.

The chain couples TRBV2 to TRBJ2-7; TRBD1 matches at 9 bases. The CDR3 extends over 13 amino acids. With V trimmed by 4 bases and J by 6 bases, 4 bases remained unmatched. The germline V gene encodes CDR1 SNHLY and CDR2 FYNNEI. CDR3 coding DNA: TGTGCCAGCAGTGTGGACAGGGGAAGCGAGCAGTACTTC. Residues: CASSVDRGSEQYF.

The V and J genes are TRBV30 and TRBJ1-1; 7 positions match TRBD1. The CDR3 covers 13 residues. V lost 1 base, J lost 5 bases, and 4 bases stayed unmatched. Germline loops: CDR1 GTSNPN, CDR2 SVGIG (reference sequence). CDR3 nucleotide sequence: TGTGCCTGGAGTGCCAGGGGGGGGACTGAAGCTTTCTTT. Translating it yields CAWSARGGTEAFF.

This chain uses TRBV6-5 with TRBJ2-7, with D possibly TRBD2 on 5 matching bases. Trimming removed 6 bases from V and 0 bases from J, with 12 bases in between. The V gene's germline CDR1 is MNHEY and CDR2 SVGAGI. This CDR3 has 14 residues. Written as DNA, the CDR3 is TGTGCCAGCAGGATTAGGGAGATCTCCTACGAGCAGTACTTC. It codes for CASRIREISYEQYF.

The chain links TRBV7-2 to TRBJ1-3; 7 bases agree with TRBD1. Looked up from germline, CDR1 is SGHTA and CDR2 is FQGNSA. J lost 1 base, V lost 5 bases, and 8 bases had no gene match. This CDR3 is built from 16 residues. CDR3 protein: CASSPLRGRSGNTIYF. In DNA, the CDR3 is TGTGCCAGCAGCCCCCTCAGGGGGAGGTCTGGAAACACCATATATTTT. Supplemented by reference TRBV7-2 and TRBJ1-3, the full variable domain reads GAGVSQSPSNKVTEKGKDVELRCDPISGHTALYWYRQSLGQGLEFLIYFQGNSAPDKSGLPSDRFSAERTGGSVSTLTIQRTQQEDSAVYLCASSPLRGRSGNTIYFGEGSWLTVV.

The chain links TRBV7-6 to TRBJ1-4, with D possibly TRBD1 on 5 matching bases. Germline CDR1 reads SGHVS; CDR2 reads FNYEAQ. Trimming took off 4 bases at V and 14 bases at J, with 23 bases between the two ends. The CDR3 extends over 15 amino acids. In DNA, the CDR3 is TGTGCCAGCAGCTCCATCGACGGGCGGGACGGACCTCTGTTTTTT. This encodes CASSSIDGRDGPLFF.

This clone came up once. The chain uses TRBV10-1 and TRBJ1-5; D is uncertain. The CDR3 sequence is 14 residues long. Deletions cut 2 bases from V and 5 bases from J, with 10 bases between. CDR1 WNHNN and CDR2 SYGVQD come from the germline V gene (reference sequence). CDR3 bases: TGCGCCAGCAGTGAGCCGGAACTTTATCAGCCCCAGCATTTT. It specifies CASSEPELYQPQHF.

The rearrangement uses TRBV30 and TRBJ2-1, with a weak D call TRBD1 (5 bases). The V end lost 4 bases, the J end lost 7 bases, and 14 bases lay between the germline ends. Looked up from germline, CDR1 is GTSNPN and CDR2 is SVGIG (reference sequence). This CDR3 has 13 amino acids. CDR3 sequence reads: CAWIGVGWNEQFF. The CDR3 DNA reads as TGTGCCTGGATAGGGGTAGGCTGGAATGAGCAGTTCTTC. Full variable domain (missing parts from reference TRBV30 and TRBJ2-1): SQTIHQWPATLVQPVGSPLSLECTVEGTSNPNLYWYRQAAGRGLQLLFYSVGIGQISSEVPQNLSASRPQDRQFILSSKKLLLSDSGFYLCAWIGVGWNEQFFGPGTRLTVL.